This is a list of T cell receptor beta chains from one sample in a study of blood T cell repertoires in COVID-19. Data came from immunoSEQ multiplex PCR; TCRdb stores just in-frame clones and leaves some out. The sample yields some 270,000 clones, roughly nine tenths seen once. Sequences were obtained from peripheral blood. The receptors stem from a woman aged 55-70 years who had recovered from COVID-19. The CDR3 runs from the conserved cysteine through the conserved F or W. A D gene is named only where the DNA matches it firmly. Not every row has a clone size; where given, it reads once, few, many or a size class.

J,size,D,V,DNA,CDR3
TRBJ2-2,.,TRBD1,TRBV24-1,TGTGCCACCAGGGCACCGGGACAGGGGTTAGCCGGGGAGCTGTTTTTT,CATRAPGQGLAGELFF
TRBJ2-3,.,.,TRBV2,TGTGCCAGCAGTGACAGATGGACAGATACGCAGTATTTT,CASSDRWTDTQYF
TRBJ1-5,.,.,TRBV19,TGTGCCAGTAGAAAACAGGACAATCAGCCCCAGCATTTT,CASRKQDNQPQHF
TRBJ2-7,.,.,TRBV7-6,TGTGCCAGCAGCTTTGGGCGGGCCTACGAGCAGTACTTC,CASSFGRAYEQYF
TRBJ2-3,few,.,TRBV7-9,TGTGCCAGCAGCTTAGGGGGGTCCTCGGGACTGGGCATCACAGATACGCAGTATTTT,CASSLGGSSGLGITDTQYF
TRBJ2-1,.,.,TRBV4-2,TGTGCCAGCAGCCAAGATTTGGGGGCGCCGTTCTTC,CASSQDLGAPFF
TRBJ1-6,.,.,TRBV18,TGTGCCAGCTCATCGACTGACGACTCCTATAATTCACCCCTCCACTTT,CASSSTDDSYNSPLHF
TRBJ1-2,.,.,TRBV21-1,TGTGCCAGCAGCAAGGGGGACCGGGGGAATGGCTACACCTTC,CASSKGDRGNGYTF
TRBJ2-7,.,.,TRBV7-2,TGTGCCAGCAGCTTAGCGCAGGGGTGGGCCGAGCAGTACTTC,CASSLAQGWAEQYF
TRBJ1-1,few,TRBD1,TRBV19,TGTGCCAGTGGTAAGGGACAGGGTCTTCGTAGTGCTTTCTTT,CASGKGQGLRSAFF
TRBJ1-3,.,TRBD1,TRBV10-3,TGTGCCATCAGAAAGACAGGGAGCTCTGGAAACACCATATATTTT,CAIRKTGSSGNTIYF
TRBJ1-1,.,.,TRBV11-2,TGTGCCAGCAGCCCTGACAGGTTTGGGAACACTGAAGCTTTCTTT,CASSPDRFGNTEAFF
TRBJ1-2,.,TRBD1,TRBV2,TGTGCCAGCAGTCACCGACAGGGGTATGGCTACACCTTC,CASSHRQGYGYTF
TRBJ1-2,.,.,TRBV10-3,TGTGCCATCAGGTCAACCGGGATCGGCGACTATGGCTACACCTTC,CAIRSTGIGDYGYTF
TRBJ2-3,.,TRBD2,TRBV3-1/TRBV3-2,TGTGCCAGCAGCCCCAGAGGACTAGCGGGGCGCACAGATACGCAGTATTTT,CASSPRGLAGRTDTQYF
TRBJ1-2,.,.,TRBV7-2,TGTGCCAGCAGCTTAAGGGCGGGCAGGGAGGATGGCTACACCTTC,CASSLRAGREDGYTF
TRBJ2-3,.,TRBD2,TRBV11-3,TGTGCCAGCAGCTTAGGGCTAGCGGGGTCCACAGATACGCAGTATTTT,CASSLGLAGSTDTQYF
TRBJ2-5,.,.,TRBV7-2,TGTGCCAGCAGTCTAGCGTCACGGGTGGAGACCCAGTACTTC,CASSLASRVETQYF
TRBJ1-2,.,.,TRBV11-2,TGTGCCAGCAGCTTAAACCCGGCGCGGTCACAGGGTCATGGCTACACCTTC,CASSLNPARSQGHGYTF
TRBJ1-6,once,TRBD1,TRBV5-6,TGTGCCAGCAGGGCGAGACAGGGAATGGGCAATTCACCCCTCCACTTT,CASRARQGMGNSPLHF
TRBJ2-7,.,TRBD1,TRBV28,TGTGCCAGCAGTTTGGGAACGGACAGGGCTGGCTACGAGCAGTACTTC,CASSLGTDRAGYEQYF
TRBJ2-6,.,.,TRBV11-3,TGTGCCAGCAGCCGAGAAGGGGCCAACGTCCTGACTTTC,CASSREGANVLTF
TRBJ2-3,.,TRBD2,TRBV20-1,TGCAGTGCTTTTAGCGGGGGGACGCAGTATTTT,CSAFSGGTQYF
TRBJ2-1,.,TRBD2,TRBV7-3,TGTGCCAGCAGCCGCAGCGGGGGGCAATACAATGAGCAGTTCTTC,CASSRSGGQYNEQFF
TRBJ1-2,.,TRBD1,TRBV18,TGTGCCAGCTCACCGGGGACAGGGGATAATGGCTACACCTTC,CASSPGTGDNGYTF
TRBJ1-3,.,.,TRBV29-1,TGCAGCTCCCGGGACAACTCTGGAAACACCATATATTTT,CSSRDNSGNTIYF
TRBJ2-3,.,TRBD2,TRBV10-3,TGTGCCATCAGTGCCAGCGGGGGAAGCACAGATACGCAGTATTTT,CAISASGGSTDTQYF
TRBJ2-2,.,TRBD2,TRBV2,TGTGCCAGCAGTGCCGGTCTAGCGGGGGTGACCGGGGAGCTGTTTTTT,CASSAGLAGVTGELFF
TRBJ1-2,.,.,TRBV29-1,TGCAGCGTTGAAGTTTTCGGACACCTCTATGGCTACACCTTC,CSVEVFGHLYGYTF
TRBJ1-1,.,TRBD1,TRBV7-6,TGTGCCAGCAGCGCGGGACAGGGGATCCCCACCCAAGCTTTCTTT,CASSAGQGIPTQAFF
TRBJ1-3,once,TRBD1,TRBV7-9,TGTGCCAGCAGAGTACAGGGGGAGGACACCATATATTTT,CASRVQGEDTIYF
TRBJ2-3,once,TRBD1,TRBV12-5,TGTGCTAGTGGTTTGTCCCTGACAGGGGGCATGACAGATACGCAGTATTTT,CASGLSLTGGMTDTQYF
TRBJ2-3,.,.,TRBV10-1,TGCGCCAGCAGTGAGTCGGTTACCCCCCGGGATACGCAGTATTTT,CASSESVTPRDTQYF
TRBJ2-3,few,TRBD2,TRBV27,TGTGCCAGCAGTTTTAGCGGGGGGCCGGCAGATACGCAGTATTTT,CASSFSGGPADTQYF
TRBJ1-4,.,.,TRBV5-1,TGCGCCAGCAGCTTGGGTCGGCAGGCTATAACACAGGGTGATGAAAAACTGTTTTTT,CASSLGRQAITQGDEKLFF
TRBJ1-3,.,TRBD1,TRBV7-9,TGTGCCAGCAGCTTAATCTACGACAGGGAAGGAATTAACACCATATATTTT,CASSLIYDREGINTIYF
TRBJ1-2,.,.,TRBV7-9,TGTGCCAGCAGCTTAAGTGGCAATAACTATGGCTACACCTTC,CASSLSGNNYGYTF
TRBJ2-7,.,TRBD2,TRBV10-1,TGCGCCAGCAATCCCCGACTACTAGCGGGGGGGCCGAGGCCCTACGAGCAGTACTTC,CASNPRLLAGGPRPYEQYF
TRBJ1-2,.,.,TRBV5-5,TGTGCCAGCAGCCTAGGGAGACGGGATGGCTACACCTTC,CASSLGRRDGYTF
TRBJ2-3,once,.,TRBV27,TGTGCCAGCAGTTTCGGGGTCCCCACAGATACGCAGTATTTT,CASSFGVPTDTQYF
TRBJ1-2,.,TRBD1,TRBV4-1,TGCGCCAGCAGCCCGACGGGGGGGGGACAGGGTTCCTATGGCTACACCTTC,CASSPTGGGQGSYGYTF
TRBJ2-7,.,.,TRBV18,TGTGCCAGCTCACCACCCGGGACACCTTCTTGGGAGCAGTACTTC,CASSPPGTPSWEQYF
TRBJ1-1,.,TRBD1,TRBV6-4,TGTGCCAGCAGTGACTCAGGGGGACAGAGGGCTTTCTTT,CASSDSGGQRAFF
TRBJ2-3,.,TRBD2,TRBV9,TGTGCCAGCGAGGAGGGCAGCGGGGGTGGCACAGATACGCAGTATTTT,CASEEGSGGGTDTQYF
TRBJ1-5,few,.,TRBV5-4,TGTGCCAGCAGCTCAGGGTCTGAGAGCAATCAGCCCCAGCATTTT,CASSSGSESNQPQHF
TRBJ2-7,.,.,TRBV5-1,TGCGCCAGCAGCTTGGGACTAGAACTCTACGAGCAGTACTTC,CASSLGLELYEQYF
TRBJ2-2,.,.,TRBV7-2,TGTGCCAGCAGCTTCCGCGGGATAAGCACCGGGGAGCTGTTTTTT,CASSFRGISTGELFF
TRBJ2-2,.,TRBD2,TRBV7-9,TGTGCCAGCAGCTTAGCCCGGGGGGGCACCGGGGAGCTGTTTTTT,CASSLARGGTGELFF
TRBJ2-1,.,TRBD2,TRBV12-3/TRBV12-4,TGTGCCAGCAGTTCGACTAGCGCTGAGCAGTTCTTC,CASSSTSAEQFF
TRBJ2-1,.,TRBD2,TRBV5-1,TGCGCCAGCAGCGACCCCGGGACTAGCGGTTACAATGAGCAGTTCTTC,CASSDPGTSGYNEQFF
TRBJ2-2,.,.,TRBV28,TGTGCCAGCAGGACCGGACAGACGAACACCGGGGAGCTGTTTTTT,CASRTGQTNTGELFF
TRBJ2-2,.,.,TRBV21-1,TGTGCCAGCAGCCCGAAACAGGGGGCGCTGGCCGGGGAGCTGTTTTTT,CASSPKQGALAGELFF